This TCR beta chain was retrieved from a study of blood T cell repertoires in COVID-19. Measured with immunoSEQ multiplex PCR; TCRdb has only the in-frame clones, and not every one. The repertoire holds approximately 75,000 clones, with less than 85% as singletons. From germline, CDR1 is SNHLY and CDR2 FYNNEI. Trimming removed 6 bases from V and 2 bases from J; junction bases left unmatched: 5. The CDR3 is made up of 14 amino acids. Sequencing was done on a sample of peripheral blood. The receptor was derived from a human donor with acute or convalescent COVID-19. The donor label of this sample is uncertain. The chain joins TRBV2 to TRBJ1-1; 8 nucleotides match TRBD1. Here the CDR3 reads CASRDRVRNTEAFF. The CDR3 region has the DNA TGTGCCAGCAGGGACAGGGTACGCAACACTGAAGCTTTCTTT.